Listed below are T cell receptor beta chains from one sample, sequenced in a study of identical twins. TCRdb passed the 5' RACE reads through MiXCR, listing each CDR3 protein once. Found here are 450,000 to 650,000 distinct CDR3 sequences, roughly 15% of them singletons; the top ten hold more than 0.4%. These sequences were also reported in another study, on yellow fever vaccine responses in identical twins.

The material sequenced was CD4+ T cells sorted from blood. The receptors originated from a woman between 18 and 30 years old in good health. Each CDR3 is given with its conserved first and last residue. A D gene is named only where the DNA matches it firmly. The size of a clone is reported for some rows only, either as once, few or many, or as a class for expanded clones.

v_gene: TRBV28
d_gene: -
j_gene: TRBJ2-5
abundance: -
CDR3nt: TGTGCCAGCAGTCCACCCCCTTTGGCAGAGACCCAGTACTTC
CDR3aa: CASSPPPLAETQYF

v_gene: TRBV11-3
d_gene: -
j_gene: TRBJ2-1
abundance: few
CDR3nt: TGTGCCAGCAGCCAACATTCTAGCGATGAGCAGTTCTTC
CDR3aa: CASSQHSSDEQFF

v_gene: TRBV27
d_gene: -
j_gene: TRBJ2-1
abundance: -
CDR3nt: TGTGCCAGCAGTATAACCGGGACTGGAATTGGTGAGCAGTTCTTC
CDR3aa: CASSITGTGIGEQFF

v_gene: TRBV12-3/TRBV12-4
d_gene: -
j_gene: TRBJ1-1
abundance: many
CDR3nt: TGTGCCAGCACCCTAGGGGCTTTAACCCCCCGAGCTTTCTTT
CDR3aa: CASTLGALTPRAFF

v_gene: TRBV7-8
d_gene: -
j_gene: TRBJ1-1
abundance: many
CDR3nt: TGTGCCAGCAGCCAGGGAAGGGGCATGAACACTGAAGCTTTCTTT
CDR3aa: CASSQGRGMNTEAFF

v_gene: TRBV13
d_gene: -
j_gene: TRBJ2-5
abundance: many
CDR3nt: TGTGCCAGCAGCGAATCTAGGGGAGGAGAGACCCAGTACTTC
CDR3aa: CASSESRGGETQYF

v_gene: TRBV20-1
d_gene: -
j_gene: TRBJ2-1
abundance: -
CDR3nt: TGCAGTGCTACGGGCAGCCCTGCGAACAATGAGCAGTTCTTC
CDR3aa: CSATGSPANNEQFF

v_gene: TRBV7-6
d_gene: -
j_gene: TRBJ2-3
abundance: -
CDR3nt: TGTGCCAGCAGCTTAGTGGTTAAGGGATTTGGCACAGATACGCAGTATTTT
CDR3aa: CASSLVVKGFGTDTQYF

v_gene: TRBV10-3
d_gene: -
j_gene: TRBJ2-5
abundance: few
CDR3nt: TGTGCCGCGAGAAAGGACAGCGCTCAAGAGACCCAGTACTTC
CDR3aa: CAARKDSAQETQYF

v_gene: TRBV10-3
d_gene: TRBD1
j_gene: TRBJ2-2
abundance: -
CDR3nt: TGTGCCATAAGGACAGGGAACACCGGGGAGCTGTTTTTT
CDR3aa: CAIRTGNTGELFF

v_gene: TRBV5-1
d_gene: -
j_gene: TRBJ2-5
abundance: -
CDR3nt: TGCGCCAGCAGCAAGGAGAGGGAGACCCAGTACTTC
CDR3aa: CASSKERETQYF

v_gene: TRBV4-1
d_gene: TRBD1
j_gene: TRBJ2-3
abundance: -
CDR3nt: TGCGCCAGCAGCCAAGATTACGTGGGGACAGGGGGGATCGTCACAGATACGCAGTATTTT
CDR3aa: CASSQDYVGTGGIVTDTQYF

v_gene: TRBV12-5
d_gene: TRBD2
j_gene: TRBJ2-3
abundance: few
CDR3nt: TGTGCGAGTGGGGGGGTCACCACAGATACGCAGTATTTT
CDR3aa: CASGGVTTDTQYF

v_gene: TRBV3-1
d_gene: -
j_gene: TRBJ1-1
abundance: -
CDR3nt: TGTGCCAGCAGGGGCGCCGCCAGAGCTTTCTTT
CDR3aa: CASRGAARAFF

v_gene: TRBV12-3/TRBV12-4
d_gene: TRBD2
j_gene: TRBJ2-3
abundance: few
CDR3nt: TGTGCCAGCAGTTTAGTGAGATTTTTCGGGAGGAACCAGGAGACAGATACGCAGTATTTT
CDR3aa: CASSLVRFFGRNQETDTQYF

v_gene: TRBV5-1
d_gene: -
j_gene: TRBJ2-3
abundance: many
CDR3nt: TGTGCCAGCTCACCACCCACAGATACGCAGTATTTT
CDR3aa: CASSPPTDTQYF

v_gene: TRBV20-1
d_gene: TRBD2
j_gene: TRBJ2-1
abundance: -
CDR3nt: TGCAGTGCTAGAGGGTTGGGACTAGCGGCAGAGCAGTTCTTC
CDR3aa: CSARGLGLAAEQFF

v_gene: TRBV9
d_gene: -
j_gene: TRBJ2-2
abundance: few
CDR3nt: TGTGCCAGCAGCGTAGAGGGCACGGAGCTGTTTTTT
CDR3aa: CASSVEGTELFF